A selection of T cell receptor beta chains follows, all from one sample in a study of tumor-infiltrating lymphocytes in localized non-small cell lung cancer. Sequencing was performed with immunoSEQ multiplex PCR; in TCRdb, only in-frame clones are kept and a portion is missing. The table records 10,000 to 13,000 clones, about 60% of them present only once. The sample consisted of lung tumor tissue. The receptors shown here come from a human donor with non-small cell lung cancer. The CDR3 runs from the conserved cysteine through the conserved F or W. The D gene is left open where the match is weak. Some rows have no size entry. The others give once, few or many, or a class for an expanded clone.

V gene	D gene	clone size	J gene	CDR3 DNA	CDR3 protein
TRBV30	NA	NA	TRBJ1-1	TGTGCCTGGAGGTGGGCGGACACTGAAGCTTTCTTT	CAWRWADTEAFF
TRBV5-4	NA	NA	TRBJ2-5	TGTGCCAGCAGCTTGGTATCGGGGATCGGGACCCAGTACTTC	CASSLVSGIGTQYF
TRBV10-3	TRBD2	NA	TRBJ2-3	TGTGCCATCAGTGGACAGCGGGGGGGGGCAGATACGCAGTATTTT	CAISGQRGGADTQYF
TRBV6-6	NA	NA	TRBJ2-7	TGTGCCAGCAGCCAGAGAGGGGGGTACTACGAGCAGTACTTC	CASSQRGGYYEQYF
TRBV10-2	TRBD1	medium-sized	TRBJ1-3	TGCGCCAGCAGGGACAGGGCGGACGGAAACACCATATATTTT	CASRDRADGNTIYF
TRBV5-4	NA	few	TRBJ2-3	TGTGCCAGCAGCTTGGGGAGCCTCACAGATACGCAGTATTTT	CASSLGSLTDTQYF
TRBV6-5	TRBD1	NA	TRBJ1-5	TGTGCCAGCAGTTACTCGACAGGGACAGATCAGCCCCAGCATTTT	CASSYSTGTDQPQHF
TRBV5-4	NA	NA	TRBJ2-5	TGTGCCAGCAGCTTGGGGGGCCCCACAGGGAGAGTTAAAGAGACCCAGTACTTC	CASSLGGPTGRVKETQYF
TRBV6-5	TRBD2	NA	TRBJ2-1	TGTGCCAGCAGTTACCTTAGCGGGGGGTCACAGTTCTTC	CASSYLSGGSQFF
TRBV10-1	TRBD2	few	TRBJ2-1	TGCGCCAGCAGTAACGAGCGGGAATGGAGTGAGCAGTTCTTC	CASSNEREWSEQFF
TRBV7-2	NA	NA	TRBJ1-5	TGTGCCAGCAGCACCCAACAAGGTCAGCCCCAGCATTTT	CASSTQQGQPQHF
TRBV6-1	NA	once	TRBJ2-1	TGTGCCAGCAGTGATATGGGGGGCTCCTACAATGAGCAGTTCTTC	CASSDMGGSYNEQFF
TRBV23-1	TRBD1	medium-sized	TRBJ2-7	TGCGCCAGCAGTCACTTCACTATAGGGACAGGTTTCTCCTACGAGCAGTACTTC	CASSHFTIGTGFSYEQYF
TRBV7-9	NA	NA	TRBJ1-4	TGTGCCAGCAGCTTAGGCGGGGGGAGAGAAAAACTGTTTTTT	CASSLGGGREKLFF
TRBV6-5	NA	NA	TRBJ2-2	TGTGCCAGCAGTTACAGGATCCAAAGCACCGGGGAGCTGTTTTTT	CASSYRIQSTGELFF
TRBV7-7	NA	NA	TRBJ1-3	TGTGCCAGCAGCCAAGATTTGGGAAACACCATATATTTT	CASSQDLGNTIYF
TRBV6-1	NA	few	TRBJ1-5	TGTGCCAGCAGTGGGGAAATCAATCAGCCCCAGCATTTT	CASSGEINQPQHF
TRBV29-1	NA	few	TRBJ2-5	TGCAGCGTTCGGGGGACAGCCCAAGAGACCCAGTACTTC	CSVRGTAQETQYF
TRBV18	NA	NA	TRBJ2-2	TGTGCCAGCTCACCACAGATAGACACCGGGGAGCTGTTTTTT	CASSPQIDTGELFF
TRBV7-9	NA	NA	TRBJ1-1	TGTGCCAGCAGCTTAGCAGAGCTAAAGAACACTGAAGCTTTCTTT	CASSLAELKNTEAFF
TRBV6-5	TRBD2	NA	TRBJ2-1	TGTGCCAGCAGCCCACTAGCGGGGGACTACAATGAGCAGTTCTTC	CASSPLAGDYNEQFF
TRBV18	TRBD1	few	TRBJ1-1	TGTGCCAGCTCACCACAGGGACAGAGGGGCACTGAAGCTTTCTTT	CASSPQGQRGTEAFF
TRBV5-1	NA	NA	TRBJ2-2	TGCGCCAGCAGCACCAGTGTTACCGGGGAGCTGTTTTTT	CASSTSVTGELFF
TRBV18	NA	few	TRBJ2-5	TGTGCCAGCTCACCACAAAGTCGAGTTGGGACCCAGTACTTC	CASSPQSRVGTQYF
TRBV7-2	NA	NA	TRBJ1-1	TGTGCCAGCAGCTTAAGGGGCTGGGACACTGAAGCTTTCTTT	CASSLRGWDTEAFF
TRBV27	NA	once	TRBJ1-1	TGTGCCAGCAGTTTATCGATGAACACTGAAGCTTTCTTT	CASSLSMNTEAFF
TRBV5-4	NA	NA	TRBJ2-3	TGTGCCAGCAGCTTGGACGGGGGGCCCCACGATACGCAGTATTTT	CASSLDGGPHDTQYF
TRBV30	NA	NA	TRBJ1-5	TGTGCCTGGAGTCAGGGAGACAATCAGCCCCAGCATTTT	CAWSQGDNQPQHF
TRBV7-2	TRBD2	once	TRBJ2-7	TGTGCCAGCAGCTTTCTAGCGGACTCCTACGAGCAGTACTTC	CASSFLADSYEQYF
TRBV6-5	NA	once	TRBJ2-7	TGTGCCAGCAGCAGACTTACCTACGAGCAGTACTTC	CASSRLTYEQYF
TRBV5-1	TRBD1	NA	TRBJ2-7	TGCGCCAGCAGCTTTCGTTGGACAGGGGTTTACGAGCAGTACTTC	CASSFRWTGVYEQYF
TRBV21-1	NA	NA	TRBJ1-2	TGTGCCAGCAGCACACCGGGACAGTCGACTACCGGGCCCTATGGCTACACCTTC	CASSTPGQSTTGPYGYTF
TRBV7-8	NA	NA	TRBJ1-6	TGTGCCAGCAGCTTCAACAGCAATTCACCCCTCCACTTT	CASSFNSNSPLHF
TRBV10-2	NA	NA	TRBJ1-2	TGCGCCAGCACCGTCTCCGGGGGAGAGTATGGCTACACCTTC	CASTVSGGEYGYTF
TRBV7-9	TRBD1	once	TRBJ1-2	TGTGCCAGCAGCTCCCCATTGACAGGGAACTATGGCTACACCTTC	CASSSPLTGNYGYTF
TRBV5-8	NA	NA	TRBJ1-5	TGTGCCACCACCGGGACACGCGTGGGGAGCAATCAGCCCCAGCATTTT	CATTGTRVGSNQPQHF
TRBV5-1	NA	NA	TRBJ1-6	TGCGCCAGCAGCTTGGAATCTAGGGTGTTCAATTCACCCCTCCACTTT	CASSLESRVFNSPLHF
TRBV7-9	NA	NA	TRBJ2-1	TGTGCCAGCAGCCCTAGACGGAGCTCCTACAATGAGCAGTTCTTC	CASSPRRSSYNEQFF
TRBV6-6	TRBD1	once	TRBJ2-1	TGTGCCAGCAGAGACAGGGATTACAATGAGCAGTTCTTC	CASRDRDYNEQFF
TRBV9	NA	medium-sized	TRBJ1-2	TGTGCCAGCAGCGCCCACTCCAGGGTTGAAGTAGAAGGCTACACCTTC	CASSAHSRVEVEGYTF
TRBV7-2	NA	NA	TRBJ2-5	TGTGCCAGCAGCTTAGTTTTGGTGGCGGGAAAAGAGACCCAGTACTTC	CASSLVLVAGKETQYF
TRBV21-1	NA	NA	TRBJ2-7	TGTGCCAGCACTACGGGGCCACTCCCCTACGAGCAGTACTTC	CASTTGPLPYEQYF
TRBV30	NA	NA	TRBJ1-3	TGTGCCTGGAGTGTACTGGGCTGGGCGTCTGGAAACACCATATATTTT	CAWSVLGWASGNTIYF
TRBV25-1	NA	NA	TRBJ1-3	TGTGCCAGCAGTGAGTCGTTCTCTGGAAACACCATATATTTT	CASSESFSGNTIYF
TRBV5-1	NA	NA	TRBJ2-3	TGCGCCAGCAGCTTGATAATTGCAGGGAGCACAGATACGCAGTATTTT	CASSLIIAGSTDTQYF
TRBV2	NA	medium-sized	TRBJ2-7	TGTGCCAGCCGGCATAGGACAGCCTCCTACGAGCAGTACTTC	CASRHRTASYEQYF
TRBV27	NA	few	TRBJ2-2	TGTGCCAGCAGGGCTACTTGGAACACCGGGGAGCTGTTTTTT	CASRATWNTGELFF
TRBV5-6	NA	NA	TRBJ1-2	TGTGCCAGCAGCGTGGGACGGAGCTACTACACCTTC	CASSVGRSYYTF
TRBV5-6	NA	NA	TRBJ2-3	TGTGCCAGCAGCCGGGTCACAGATACGCAGTATTTT	CASSRVTDTQYF
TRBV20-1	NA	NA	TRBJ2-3	TGCAGTGCTCTACAGGCAGATACGCAGTATTTT	CSALQADTQYF
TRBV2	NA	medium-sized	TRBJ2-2	TGTGCCAGCAGTGTGGAGCCCGGGGAGCTGTTTTTT	CASSVEPGELFF
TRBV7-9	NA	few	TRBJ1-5	TGTGCCAGCACCACGCTGACAGCTACCTTGAGCAATCAGCCCCAGCATTTT	CASTTLTATLSNQPQHF
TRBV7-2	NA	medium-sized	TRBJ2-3	TGTGCCAGCAGCTTAGGGGCAGGGATAGACGATACGCAGTATTTT	CASSLGAGIDDTQYF
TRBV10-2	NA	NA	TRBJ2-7	TGCGCCAGCAGTGAGTCAATAGGGGCACCCTACGAGCAGTACTTC	CASSESIGAPYEQYF
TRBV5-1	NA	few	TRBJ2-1	TGCGCCAGCAGCTTCGGGGAAAACAATGAGCAGTTCTTC	CASSFGENNEQFF
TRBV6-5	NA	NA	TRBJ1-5	TGTGCCAGCAGTTACCGCGGCAATCAGCCCCAGCATTTT	CASSYRGNQPQHF
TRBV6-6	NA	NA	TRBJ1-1	TGTGCCAGCAGTCACACAGGTAGGACTGAAGCTTTCTTT	CASSHTGRTEAFF